The clone carrying this T cell receptor (beta chain) appeared a few times. The data derive from a study of cytomegalovirus exposure and HLA in healthy donors. A multiplex PCR was run with 60 Vbeta primers and 13 Jbeta primers. Generated by immunoSEQ multiplex PCR, the TCRdb table keeps only in-frame clones and is missing some. This sample has about 100,000 clones; around 63% occur once, and the top ten carry about 4.4%. The CDR3 is made up of 15 amino acids. The germline V gene has CDR1 SGHDT and CDR2 YYEEEE. Trimming removed 0 bases from V and 3 bases from J, with 7 bases in between. This clonotype was obtained from a human donor in good health. The chain recombines TRBV5-6 with TRBJ2-6, with a tentative D call TRBD2 (5 bases). The specimen sequenced was PBMCs. The CDR3 reads CASSLAGFGANVLTF. The CDR3, as DNA: TGTGCCAGCAGCTTGGCGGGGTTTGGGGCCAACGTCCTGACTTTC. The whole variable domain, remainder taken from reference TRBV5-6 and TRBJ2-6, is DAGVTQSPTHLIKTRGQQVTLRCSPKSGHDTVSWYQQALGQGPQFIFQYYEEEERQRGNFPDRFSGHQFPNYSSELNVNALLLGDSALYLCASSLAGFGANVLTFGAGSRLTVL.